This TCR beta chain was sequenced for a study of T-cell memory formation after mild COVID-19. Overall study: The TCR clusters were mostly specific to one donor. Broader study findings: Chiefly within CM and EM were the contracting CD4+ clones; CD8+ ones were within EMRA. Whereas later expanders leaned CD4+, clones contracting day 15 to 85 showed a balanced CD4/CD8 makeup.

Only a few counts were recorded for this clonotype. The antigen is unknown. cDNA libraries for TCR alpha and TCR beta, carrying sample barcodes and UMIs, came from 5'RACE with constant-segment primers. TCRdb analysed the 5' RACE reads with MiXCR anew, one entry per CDR3 protein. This sample yields a few hundred thousand distinct CDR3 sequences, of which 24% are seen a single time; roughly 9.7% belongs to the top ten. CDR3 length equals 14 residues. In germline, CDR1 is MNHEY, CDR2 SVGAGI. Trimming stripped 5 bases from V and 4 bases from J, with 14 bases between. The source is an adult woman who had mild COVID-19 (a few samples of this study predate the infection). Cell type and time point are not known. Specimen: PBMCs or a T cell subset sorted from them (not recorded which). The gene calls are TRBV6-5 and TRBJ1-2; D might be TRBD1 (6 bases). CDR3 sequence: CASSATGHIYGYTF. CDR3 bases: TGTGCCAGCAGTGCCACGGGACATATCTATGGCTACACCTTC.